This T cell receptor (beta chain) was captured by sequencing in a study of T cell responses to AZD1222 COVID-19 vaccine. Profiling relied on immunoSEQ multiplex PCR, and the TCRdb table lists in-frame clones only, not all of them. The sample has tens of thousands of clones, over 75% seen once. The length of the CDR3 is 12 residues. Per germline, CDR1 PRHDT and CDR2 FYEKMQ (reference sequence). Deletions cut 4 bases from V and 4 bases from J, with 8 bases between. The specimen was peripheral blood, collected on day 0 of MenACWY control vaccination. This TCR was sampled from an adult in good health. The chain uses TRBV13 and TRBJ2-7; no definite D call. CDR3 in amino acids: CASSSVPYEQYF. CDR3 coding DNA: TGTGCCAGCAGCTCGGTCCCTTACGAGCAGTACTTC.